The TCR beta chain described here comes from a study of blood T cells in healthy people across ages. A J-beta primer mix and a sample-barcoded 5' primer were used in a second PCR of roughly 6 to 11 cycles. TCRdb redid the calling of the 5' RACE reads with MiXCR, one entry per CDR3 protein. The table records over 1,500,000 distinct CDR3 sequences, around 50% of them present only once. Study-wide results and caveats: More naive CD4+ cells and higher diversity were found in long-lived than in aged donors. The fall in TCR beta diversity per million T cells was roughly linear with age.

As concerns this clonotype: The antigen is unknown. Sequence at one end of the junction differs from germline and may be a read error.

This clonotype was sampled from a woman aged 40 to 50 in good health. Sequences were obtained from blood.

The CDR3 spells CAGSPNRVTYEQYF. CDR3 sequence (DNA): TGTGCCGGCAGTCCCAACAGGGTAACCTACGAGCAGTACTTC. This chain links TRBV6-2 or TRBV6-3 with TRBJ2-7, with a weak D call TRBD1 (6 bases). CDR1 is MNHEY and CDR2 is SVGEGT in the germline V gene. This CDR3 has 14 residues.